Following are 25 T cell receptor beta chains from one sample sequenced in a study of blood T cells in healthy people across ages. A sample-barcoded 5' primer and a J-beta primer mix were used in a second PCR of roughly 7 to 11 cycles. TCRdb ran MiXCR on the 5' RACE reads and lists one entry per CDR3 protein. The sample yields 700,000 or so distinct CDR3 sequences, around a fifth seen once. Specimen: blood. The receptors originated from a man in his 70s in good health.

The gene calls are TRBV7-9 and TRBJ1-3, with a weak D call TRBD1 (5 bases). Trimming stripped 0 bases from V and 8 bases from J, with 14 bases between. This CDR3 spans 15 amino acids. Germline CDR1 SEHNR, CDR2 FQNEAQ (reference sequence). The CDR3 reads CASSLARGRVDTIYF. CDR3 nucleotide sequence: TGTGCCAGCAGCTTAGCGCGTGGCAGGGTGGACACCATATATTTT. Complete variable domain (other parts from reference TRBV7-9 and TRBJ1-3): DTGVSQNPRHKITKRGQNVTFRCDPISEHNRLYWYRQTLGQGPEFLTYFQNEAQLEKSRLLSDRFSAERPKGSFSTLEIQRTEQGDSAMYLCASSLARGRVDTIYFGEGSWLTVV.

This clonotype showed up just a few times. The V and J genes are TRBV5-1 and TRBJ2-1; no definite D call. Germline V gives CDR1 SGHRS, CDR2 YFSETQ. CDR3 length: 15 residues. The V end was cut by 4 bases, the J end by 7 bases, with 18 bases between. The CDR3 is CASSQDGADRNEQFF. The CDR3 DNA follows: TGCGCCAGCAGCCAGGACGGAGCCGATCGGAATGAGCAGTTCTTC.

The chain links TRBV20-1 to TRBJ1-2; 10 nucleotides line up with TRBD1. This CDR3 has 15 residues. The V and J ends lost 1 base and 1 base, in that order; junction bases with no gene match: 3. Germline CDR1 reads DFQATT; CDR2 reads SNEGSKA (reference sequence). CDR3 loop: CSARGGDRGNYGYTF. In DNA form, the CDR3 reads TGCAGTGCTAGAGGAGGGGACAGGGGTAACTATGGCTACACCTTC.

Ten or more counts support this clonotype. The rearrangement uses TRBV12-3 or TRBV12-4 and TRBJ1-4; D is uncertain. The CDR3 is 13 residues long. V gave up 3 bases and J gave up 8 bases, with 10 bases separating them. The CDR3 DNA follows: TGTGCCAGCAGTTTTAAAGAAGGAGAAAAACTGTTTTTT. It encodes CASSFKEGEKLFF.

This sequence joins TRBV12-3 or TRBV12-4 and TRBJ1-4; 7 bases are shared with TRBD1. Trimming took 3 bases from V and 7 from J; bases not matched to a gene: 11. The CDR3 is 16 amino acids. This CDR3 reads CASSFEYRTGGEKLFF. The CDR3 DNA reads TGTGCCAGCAGTTTTGAGTACAGGACAGGAGGTGAAAAACTGTTTTTT.

This clonotype was detected a few times. The genes are TRBV5-1 and TRBJ2-1; tentative D call: TRBD2 (7 bases). TRBJ2-7 explains the end of the DNA better; the J call may be wrong. CDR1 and CDR2 from the germline V gene are SGHRS and YFSETQ. This CDR3 region has 16 residues. CDR3 sequence: CASSQWGGTQLNEQYF. In DNA form, the CDR3 reads TGCGCCAGCAGCCAGTGGGGAGGGACACAACTTAACGAGCAGTACTTC.

This clonotype was found a few times. This chain links TRBV18 with TRBJ1-2; D remains ambiguous. Germline CDR1 and CDR2: KGHSH and LQKENI. This CDR3 has 16 amino acids. Between the trimmed V and J ends, which lost 3 bases and 5 bases, there was a span of 19 bases. CDR3 coding DNA: TGTGCCAGCTCACCTGAGGAGATCGGAGGTCTATATGGCTACACCTTC. It yields the protein CASSPEEIGGLYGYTF. Together with reference TRBV18 and TRBJ1-2, the CDR3 gives the full variable domain: NAGVMQNPRHLVRRRGQEARLRCSPMKGHSHVYWYRQLPEEGLKFMVYLQKENIIDESGMPKERFSAEFPKEGPSILRIQQVVRGDSAAYFCASSPEEIGGLYGYTFGSGTRLTVV.

This clonotype showed up just a few times. The J gene is TRBJ2-7, the V gene TRBV7-2; no clear D gene. Germline V gene sequence: CDR1 SGHTA, CDR2 FQGNSA. Trimming cost V 2 bases and J 2 bases, with 10 bases left between them. This CDR3 is built from 14 residues. CDR3 amino acids: CASSLSHSTYEQYV. The DNA of the CDR3 is TGTGCCAGCAGCTTATCGCACAGTACCTACGAGCAGTACGTC.

This chain uses TRBV5-5 with TRBJ1-1; the D gene is possibly TRBD1 (5 bases). Germline V gene sequence: CDR1 SGHKS, CDR2 YYEKEE (reference sequence). Trimming removed 4 bases at V and 1 base at J, with 17 bases between. This CDR3 comprises 16 residues. The CDR3 reads CASSQIPGPTNTEAFF. CDR3 in DNA: TGTGCCAGCAGCCAAATTCCGGGACCGACGAACACTGAAGCTTTCTTT.

This clonotype was picked up a small number of times. The chain couples TRBV20-1 to TRBJ1-1; tentative D call: TRBD1 (6 bases). V was clipped by 3 bases and J by 4 bases, with 15 bases between them. The length of the CDR3 is 14 residues. Per the germline V gene, CDR1 is DFQATT and CDR2 is SNEGSKA (reference sequence). For the CDR3, the DNA is TGCAGTGCTAGTAGAACAGGGAAAGGCACTGAAGCTTTCTTT. It translates to CSASRTGKGTEAFF.

This clonotype was found a few times. The chain carries TRBV12-3 or TRBV12-4 and TRBJ1-4; 9 nucleotides match TRBD1. CDR3 length: 14 amino acids. The J segment lost 3 bases and the V segment lost 7 bases, leaving 3 bases of the junction unmatched. The DNA of the CDR3 is TGTGCCAGCACCAACAGGGGGCCTAATGAAAAACTGTTTTTT. Protein product: CASTNRGPNEKLFF.

This clonotype was seen a handful of times. The chain links TRBV5-1 to TRBJ1-1; TRBD1 might be the D (5 bases). This CDR3 is built from 16 residues. CDR1 is SGHRS and CDR2 is YFSETQ in the germline V gene. V was clipped by 0 bases and J by 5 bases, with 17 bases between them. CDR3 in amino acids: CASSLVPRQTQTEAFF. The CDR3 region has the DNA TGCGCCAGCAGCTTGGTGCCCCGACAGACCCAAACTGAAGCTTTCTTT.

This rearrangement joins TRBV6-5 to TRBJ2-3; weak D call: TRBD1 (6 bases). Germline loops: CDR1 MNHEY, CDR2 SVGAGI. The CDR3 has 15 amino acids. V was pared by 0 bases and J by 6 bases, with 13 bases between. The CDR3 bases are TGTGCCAGCAGTTACTCGGGGGCCACGGGCGATACGCAGTATTTT. Amino acids: CASSYSGATGDTQYF.

The chain carries TRBV6-6 and TRBJ2-3; possibly TRBD2 for D (6 bases). Germline CDR1 is MNHNY and CDR2 is SVGAGI (reference sequence). Between the trimmed V and J ends, which lost 2 bases and 6 bases, there was a span of 21 bases. This CDR3 has 17 amino acids. The CDR3 loop is CASSYGRDWMDLDTQYF. In nucleotides, the CDR3 is TGTGCCAGCAGTTACGGCCGGGACTGGATGGATCTTGATACGCAGTATTTT.

The chain is built from TRBV12-3 or TRBV12-4 and TRBJ2-1; possibly TRBD2 for D (6 bases). This CDR3 has 15 residues. The V and J ends lost 1 base and 9 bases respectively, with 16 bases between them. CDR3 loop: CASSLEPGAGGEQFF. Written as DNA, the CDR3 is TGTGCCAGCAGTTTAGAACCGGGAGCTGGGGGTGAGCAGTTCTTC.

This clonotype came up a few times. The V call is TRBV20-1, the J call TRBJ2-7, with TRBD2 identical over 8 bases. J was trimmed by 7 bases and V by 8 bases; bases with no gene match: 16. CDR1 and CDR2 (germline): DFQATT, SNEGSKA (reference sequence). CDR3 length: 14 residues. CDR3 coding DNA: TGCAGTCCGCTCCCTGGACTAGCCTCGGAGGAGCAGTACTTC. Its protein is CSPLPGLASEEQYF.

This clonotype was counted only a few times. This chain links TRBV20-1 with TRBJ2-1; D not certain. The CDR3 consists of 9 residues. The germline V and J ends were trimmed by 6 bases and 5 bases, with 2 bases remaining between them. Germline V gene data show CDR1 as DFQATT and CDR2 as SNEGSKA (reference sequence). The CDR3 spells CSANNEQFF. The CDR3 DNA is TGCAGTGCCAACAATGAGCAGTTCTTC.

This clonotype occurred a few times. The chain couples TRBV7-2 to TRBJ2-1, with D maybe TRBD2 (5 bases). The CDR3 totals 16 residues. V lost 2 bases to trimming and J lost 5 bases, with 16 bases between them. From germline, CDR1 is SGHTA and CDR2 FQGNSA. CDR3 nucleotide sequence: TGTGCCAGCAGCTTAACCGGGTGGGAGATAAACAATGAGCAGTTCTTC. Its translation is CASSLTGWEINNEQFF.

Note on this clonotype: Its ends do not fully match the called genes, so a read error is possible. The genes are TRBV12-3 or TRBV12-4 and TRBJ2-3; the match to TRBD1 covers 7 bases. This CDR3 contains 16 residues. The CDR3, as DNA: TGCGCCAGCAGTTTAAGAATGACAGGGACCACAGATACGCAGTATTTT. Its translation: CASSLRMTGTTDTQYF.

J is TRBJ2-1 and V is TRBV5-1, with 10 bases that match TRBD2. The CDR3 is 14 residues long. CDR1 and CDR2 from the germline V gene are SGHRS and YFSETQ. V dropped 4 bases and J dropped 8; count of bases not matched to a gene: 6. CDR3 bases: TGCGCCAGCAGCCCGACTAGCGGGTCAGATGAGCAGTTCTTC. It yields the protein CASSPTSGSDEQFF.

The V and J genes are TRBV12-3 or TRBV12-4 and TRBJ2-3, with D perhaps matching TRBD2 (5 bases). V shed 5 bases and J shed 6 bases, with 21 bases lying between them. This CDR3 has 16 amino acids. The CDR3 DNA sequence: TGTGCCAGCAGTGCCCCGTTTTTAGAGGGTCTGGATACGCAGTATTTT. This encodes CASSAPFLEGLDTQYF.

This clonotype has a handful of counts. The chain joins TRBV10-3 to TRBJ1-4, with 7 bases matching TRBD1. This CDR3 is built from 14 residues. Germline CDR1 and CDR2: ENHRY and SYGVKD. CDR3 loop: CATRIGTGVEKLFF. CDR3 coding DNA: TGTGCGACCAGGATAGGAACAGGGGTTGAAAAACTGTTTTTT.

This chain uses TRBV28 with TRBJ1-6, with no clear D. V lost 3 bases to trimming and J lost 5 bases, with 8 bases between them. CDR1 and CDR2 from the germline V gene are MDHEN and SYDVKM. The CDR3 contains 14 residues. Here the CDR3 reads CASSLPFDNSPLHF. As DNA, the CDR3 is TGTGCCAGCAGTTTGCCCTTTGATAATTCACCCCTCCACTTT.

The chain employs TRBV27 and TRBJ2-3, with 7 nucleotides matching TRBD2. Germline assignment: CDR1 MNHEY and CDR2 SMNVEV (reference sequence). The CDR3 consists of 16 residues. Losses at the gene ends were 6 bases for V and 5 bases for J; bases not matched to a gene: 14. The CDR3 DNA reads TGTGCCAGCAGCCCTCTAGCGGCTCCCGGGATAGATACGCAGTATTTT. It specifies CASSPLAAPGIDTQYF.

The chain recombines TRBV5-1 with TRBJ2-4; a possible D gene is TRBD1 (6 bases). Trimming removed 2 bases from V and 4 bases from J, with 13 bases in between. Germline assignment: CDR1 SGHRS and CDR2 YFSETQ. The CDR3 has 15 amino acids. The DNA of the CDR3 is TGCGCCAGCAGCTTTTACCGGGACACAAAAAACATTCAGTACTTC. Residues: CASSFYRDTKNIQYF.